This entry lists 18 T cell receptor beta chains sequenced from one sample in a study of OX40 agonist ivuxolimab in advanced cancers. Repertoires were generated with immunoSEQ multiplex PCR, while TCRdb's copy carries only in-frame clones and drops some. Altogether under 80,000 clones are present, approximately 85% being singletons, with the ten largest covering 2% to 2.5%. The sequences come from CD4+ or CD8+ T cells sorted from blood, collected in a trial of the OX40 agonist ivuxolimab. The receptors come from an adult with an advanced solid tumor such as melanoma, head and neck, liver or kidney cancer.

This clone was found a few times. This chain's CDR3 is CASSFGLPNQPQHF. The CDR3, as DNA: TGTGCCAGCAGCTTTGGACTCCCAAATCAGCCCCAGCATTTT. This sequence joins TRBV7-9 and TRBJ1-5; D remains unclear. The CDR3 has 14 residues. In germline, CDR1 is SEHNR, CDR2 FQNEAQ (reference sequence). V lost 3 bases, J lost 4 bases, and 10 bases lay in between.

The J gene is TRBJ2-7, the V gene TRBV7-9, with TRBD2 identical over 14 bases. Germline-derived CDR1 and CDR2 are SEHNR and FQNEAQ (reference sequence). The CDR3 runs to 15 residues. Losses at the gene ends were 5 bases for V and 7 bases for J; bases not matched to a gene: 7. The CDR3 region is CASSTGTSGSREQYF. Here the CDR3 DNA reads TGTGCCAGCAGCACCGGGACTAGCGGGAGCCGAGAGCAGTACTTC.

The rearrangement uses TRBV18 and TRBJ1-4; tentatively, D is TRBD1 (6 bases). The ends were cut back, 4 bases at V and 4 bases at J, with 10 bases in the middle. CDR3 length equals 14 residues. Germline V gene lookup returns CDR1 KGHSH and CDR2 LQKENI. The CDR3 loop reads CASSQDRNNEKLFF. The CDR3 DNA reads TGTGCCAGCTCACAGGACAGAAATAATGAAAAACTGTTTTTT.

This sequence joins TRBV25-1 and TRBJ1-2, with TRBD1 identical over 7 bases. This CDR3 is built from 12 residues. Per the germline V gene, CDR1 is MGHDK and CDR2 is SYGVNS. Trimming removed 4 bases from V and 8 bases from J; junction bases left unmatched: 4. CDR3 region: CASSVDREGYTF. The DNA of the CDR3 is TGTGCCAGCAGTGTCGACAGGGAGGGCTACACCTTC.

The chain is built from TRBV7-9 and TRBJ1-6; TRBD1 matches 7 bases. V shed 5 bases, J shed 8 bases, and the junction held 12 bases outside the gene matches. CDR1 and CDR2 (germline): SEHNR, FQNEAQ (reference sequence). The CDR3 has 16 residues. The CDR3 DNA reads as TGTGCCAGCAGCCCAGACAGGGCTCCGGCCTATTCACCCCTCCACTTT. This gives the protein CASSPDRAPAYSPLHF.

This chain links TRBV7-2 with TRBJ2-2, with D tentatively TRBD1 (6 bases). The V gene's germline CDR1 is SGHTA and CDR2 FQGNSA. V shed 1 base and J shed 4 bases, with 10 bases lying between them. The CDR3 contains 15 residues. As DNA, the CDR3 is TGTGCCAGCAGCTTAGTACAGGGTCCCACCGGGGAGCTGTTTTTT. Translation gives CASSLVQGPTGELFF.

The chain recombines TRBV19 with TRBJ2-7; D could derive from TRBD1 or TRBD2 (5 bases each). Trimming removed 7 bases from V and 0 bases from J, with 19 bases in between. Germline lookup yields CDR1 LNHDA and CDR2 SQIVND (reference sequence). The CDR3 runs to 16 residues. Here the CDR3 reads CASTPMRDPLSYEQYF. CDR3 sequence (DNA): TGTGCCAGTACCCCTATGAGGGACCCCCTCTCCTACGAGCAGTACTTC.

The chain is built from TRBV5-1 and TRBJ2-1; a possible D gene is TRBD2 (6 bases). Trimming shortened V by 0 bases and J by 8 bases, and 15 bases separated the two germline ends. Germline CDR1 is SGHRS and CDR2 is YFSETQ. The CDR3 length is 15 residues. CDR3: CASSLVGTGGDEQFF. The CDR3 DNA reads TGCGCCAGCAGCTTGGTAGGGACGGGCGGGGATGAGCAGTTCTTC. The whole variable domain, filled in from reference TRBV5-1 and TRBJ2-1, reads KAGVTQTPRYLIKTRGQQVTLSCSPISGHRSVSWYQQTPGQGLQFLFEYFSETQRNKGNFPGRFSGRQFSNSRSEMNVSTLELGDSALYLCASSLVGTGGDEQFFGPGTRLTVL.

V is TRBV28 and J is TRBJ2-1, with D unresolved. CDR1 MDHEN and CDR2 SYDVKM come from the germline V gene. The CDR3 contains 13 residues. Trimming removed 8 bases from V and 6 bases from J, with 14 bases in between. CDR3 amino acids: CASRGSLFNEQFF. The CDR3 region has the DNA TGTGCCAGCCGTGGTAGCTTGTTCAATGAGCAGTTCTTC. Full variable domain (outside the CDR3, taken from reference TRBV28 and TRBJ2-1): DVKVTQSSRYLVKRTGEKVFLECVQDMDHENMFWYRQDPGLGLRLIYFSYDVKMKEKGDIPEGYSVSREKKERFSLILESASTNQTSMYLCASRGSLFNEQFFGPGTRLTVL.

The genes are TRBV6-5 and TRBJ1-4, with 7 bases that match TRBD1. Germline V lookup: CDR1 MNHEY, CDR2 SVGAGI. The CDR3 consists of 14 residues. The V and J ends lost 6 bases and 8 bases, in that order; junction bases with no gene match: 9. The CDR3 reads CASSPTGRDEKLFF. The CDR3 DNA is TGTGCCAGCAGCCCGACAGGGAGAGACGAAAAACTGTTTTTT.

The chain is built from TRBV28 and TRBJ1-2; no firm D call. Germline V lookup: CDR1 MDHEN, CDR2 SYDVKM. Trimming stripped 8 bases from V and 5 bases from J, with 12 bases between. This CDR3 contains 12 residues. The CDR3 DNA sequence: TGTGCCAGCTTAGGGCTCTTATATGGCTACACCTTC. Its translation: CASLGLLYGYTF.

This chain joins TRBV6-5 and TRBJ2-7; 9 bases match TRBD1. Trimming removed 6 bases from V and 2 bases from J; junction bases left unmatched: 5. CDR1 and CDR2 (germline): MNHEY, SVGAGI. The CDR3 contains 14 residues. The CDR3 DNA reads TGTGCCAGCAGCAGGGACAGGGTGACCTACGAGCAGTACTTC. As protein: CASSRDRVTYEQYF.

The chain employs TRBV30 and TRBJ1-1; no definite D call. This CDR3 region has 17 residues. V dropped 1 base and J dropped 1 base, with 19 bases sitting between them. Germline V CDR1 and CDR2: GTSNPN, SVGIG (reference sequence). The CDR3 DNA reads TGTGCCTGGAGTGAAATCGGCTTTCCGGAGAGGAACACTGAAGCTTTCTTT. This translates into CAWSEIGFPERNTEAFF.

This clone has only one observation. V and J are TRBV4-3 and TRBJ1-1; D ambiguous. Germline CDR1 reads LGHNA; CDR2 reads YSLEER. The CDR3 contains 15 residues. Trimming left V 0 bases short and J 0 bases short, with 8 bases between. CDR3 nucleotides: TGCGCCAGCAGCCAAGATCATCAGGTGAACACTGAAGCTTTCTTT. Residues: CASSQDHQVNTEAFF.

This clone was seen more than once but under ten times. This sequence joins TRBV19 and TRBJ2-5; 8 bases match TRBD1. V lost 4 bases and J lost 5; bases outside the gene matches: 12. The germline V gene has CDR1 LNHDA and CDR2 SQIVND (reference sequence). The length of the CDR3 is 16 residues. The CDR3 loop reads CASSTQARGLGETQYF. The CDR3 DNA reads TGTGCCAGTAGTACACAGGCCAGGGGGCTGGGGGAGACCCAGTACTTC.

This clone was counted only a few times. This sequence joins TRBV28 and TRBJ1-6, with a possible D match to TRBD1 (5 bases). From germline, CDR1 is MDHEN and CDR2 SYDVKM. V was clipped by 3 bases and J by 9 bases, with 12 bases between them. The CDR3 length is 14 residues. For the CDR3, the DNA is TGTGCCAGCAGTTTGCCCCAGGGTTTTTCACCCCTCCACTTT. Residues: CASSLPQGFSPLHF. Full variable domain (missing parts from reference TRBV28 and TRBJ1-6): DVKVTQSSRYLVKRTGEKVFLECVQDMDHENMFWYRQDPGLGLRLIYFSYDVKMKEKGDIPEGYSVSREKKERFSLILESASTNQTSMYLCASSLPQGFSPLHFGNGTRLTVT.

The chain joins TRBV18 to TRBJ2-1; 7 nucleotides line up with TRBD1. Germline assignment: CDR1 KGHSH and CDR2 LQKENI. The V and J ends lost 0 bases and 8 bases, in that order; junction bases with no gene match: 7. This CDR3 has 15 residues. The CDR3: CASSPPSGGGDEQFF. For the CDR3, the DNA is TGTGCCAGCTCACCACCATCAGGGGGTGGCGATGAGCAGTTCTTC.

A note on this clone: The sample has other DNA sequences that encode this CDR3 too. This chain joins TRBV5-1 and TRBJ2-7; D gene uncertain. Germline CDR1 is SGHRS and CDR2 is YFSETQ. The germline V and J ends were trimmed by 1 base and 2 bases, with 4 bases remaining between them. This CDR3 comprises 12 residues. The CDR3 here is CASSLTTYEQYF. The DNA for the CDR3 is TGCGCCAGCAGCTTGACCACCTACGAGCAGTACTTC.